This T cell receptor (beta chain) was captured in a study of CD8 T cells in ankylosing spondylitis. Comment on this clonotype: Its antigen is not known.

The CDR3 is made up of 16 amino acids. Germline lookup yields CDR1 SGHRS and CDR2 YFSETQ. Trimming took 0 bases from V and 3 from J, leaving 13 bases between them. TCRdb fed the 5' RACE reads into MiXCR, producing one record per CDR3 protein. The sample consists of 650,000 to 800,000 distinct CDR3 sequences, roughly 20% of them appearing once. Study-wide findings and caveats: What seemed typical of ankylosing spondylitis blood was a TCR beta motif built from several highly homologous variants. CD8+ cells made up the disease-linked clones, which were relatively rare in peripheral blood. Matched ankylosing spondylitis synovial fluid reportedly contained a significantly enriched population of disease-linked clones.

This chain connects TRBV5-1 to TRBJ1-5; possible D gene TRBD1, 6 bases. This TCR was recovered from a male donor with ankylosing spondylitis. Input material: blood, either unsorted or a sorted T cell fraction (not recorded which). CDR3 sequence reads: CASSLGNAGVNQPQHF. The DNA for the CDR3 is TGCGCCAGCAGCTTGGGGAATGCAGGGGTCAATCAGCCCCAGCATTTT.